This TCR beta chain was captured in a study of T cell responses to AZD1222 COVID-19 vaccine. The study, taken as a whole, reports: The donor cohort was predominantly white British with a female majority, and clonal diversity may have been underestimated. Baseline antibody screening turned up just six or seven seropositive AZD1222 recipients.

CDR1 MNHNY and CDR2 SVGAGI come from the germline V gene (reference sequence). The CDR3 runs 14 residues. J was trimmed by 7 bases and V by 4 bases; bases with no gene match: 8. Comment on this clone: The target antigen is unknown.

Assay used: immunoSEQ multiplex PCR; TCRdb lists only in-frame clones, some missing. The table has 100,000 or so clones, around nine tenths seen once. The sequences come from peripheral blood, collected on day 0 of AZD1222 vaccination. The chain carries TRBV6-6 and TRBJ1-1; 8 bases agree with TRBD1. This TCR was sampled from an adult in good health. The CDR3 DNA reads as TGTGCCAGCAGTTCCCCGGACAGGGCGAATGAAGCTTTCTTT. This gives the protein CASSSPDRANEAFF.